The present T cell receptor beta chain was sequenced within a study of cytomegalovirus exposure and HLA in healthy donors. With 60 Vbeta and 13 Jbeta primers, the PCR was carried out. Repertoires were generated with immunoSEQ multiplex PCR, while TCRdb's copy carries only in-frame clones and drops some. The sample shows 150,000 to 200,000 clones, roughly 84% of them seen only once. Trimming at V came to 0 bases and at J to 8 bases, leaving 3 bases not matched to a gene. Germline CDR1 reads LNHDA; CDR2 reads SQIVND (reference sequence). This CDR3 has 13 amino acids. The sequencing input was PBMCs. This rearrangement joins TRBV19 to TRBJ1-1; 7 bases align to TRBD1. The source is a man in his late teens or twenties in good health and CMV-seropositive. CDR3 loop: CASSIDRDREAFF. As DNA, the CDR3 is TGTGCCAGTAGTATAGATAGGGACAGAGAAGCTTTCTTT. Based on the CDR3 plus reference TRBV19 and TRBJ1-1, the full variable domain is DGGITQSPKYLFRKEGQNVTLSCEQNLNHDAMYWYRQDPGQGLRLIYYSQIVNDFQKGDIAEGYSVSREKKESFPLTVTSAQKNPTAFYLCASSIDRDREAFFGQGTRLTVV.